The 3 T cell receptor beta chains listed next were all sequenced from one sample in a study of regulatory T cells in long-lasting Graves disease. HTBI primers from iRepertoire and Arm-PCR of CDR3 regions yielded the TCR beta libraries. TCRdb passed the multiplex PCR reads through MiXCR, listing each CDR3 protein once. The profile shows 420,000 or so distinct CDR3 sequences, less than 25% of them singletons. As for time point: persistent/refractory GD, antithyroid drugs over 5 years with positive TRAb. PBMCs provided the RNA from which the TCR library was made. The material sequenced was peripheral blood mononuclear cells (PBMCs), taken when the disease was refractory, from a patient treated with antithyroid drugs. The receptors derive from a female donor with Graves disease.

At least ten counts were recorded for this clonotype. This chain uses TRBV29-1 with TRBJ2-2; possible D gene TRBD1, 6 bases. The germline CDR1 and CDR2 sequences are SQVTM and ANQGSEA. The CDR3 consists of 14 residues. Trimming cost V 4 bases and J 3 bases, with 12 bases left between them. Written as DNA, the CDR3 is TGCAGCGTTGGTTCAGGGGTAGACACCGGGGAGCTGTTTTTT. This translates into CSVGSGVDTGELFF.

The chain is built from TRBV5-1 and TRBJ1-2; possibly TRBD1 for D (6 bases). The CDR3 has 15 amino acids. V was trimmed by 1 base and J by 6 bases, leaving 16 bases between them. The V gene's germline CDR1 is SGHRS and CDR2 YFSETQ. The CDR3 here is CASSLSGPRGDGYTF. For the CDR3, the DNA is TGCGCCAGCAGCTTGTCGGGCCCGAGGGGGGATGGCTACACCTTC.

This clonotype was seen a few times. The V and J genes are TRBV7-2 and TRBJ2-7, with 7 positions matching TRBD2. The junction had 14 bases not matched to a gene; V was cut back by 6 bases and J by 9 bases. The CDR3 is made up of 14 amino acids. The V gene's germline CDR1 is SGHTA and CDR2 FQGNSA. The CDR3 is CASSPLAAGGVQYF. CDR3 bases: TGTGCCAGCAGTCCCCTAGCGGCTGGCGGGGTGCAGTACTTC. Filled out from reference TRBV7-2 and TRBJ2-7, the complete variable domain reads GAGVSQSPSNKVTEKGKDVELRCDPISGHTALYWYRQSLGQGLEFLIYFQGNSAPDKSGLPSDRFSAERTGGSVSTLTIQRTQQEDSAVYLCASSPLAAGGVQYFGPGTRLTVT.